A single sample is the source of the 32 T cell receptor beta chains below, sequenced in a study of cytomegalovirus exposure and HLA in healthy donors. The PCR ran on 60 Vbeta and 13 Jbeta primers. Measured with immunoSEQ multiplex PCR; TCRdb has only the in-frame clones, and not every one. The repertoire holds roughly 73,000 clones, with 65% to 85% as singletons. The sample comprised PBMCs. The receptors shown here come from a man aged 65 to 79 in good health and CMV-seronegative.

This clone was detected once. The chain couples TRBV11-2 to TRBJ2-7; 9 bases fit TRBD2. V shed 8 bases and J 2 bases; nucleotides not matched to a gene: 10. The CDR3 length is 15 residues. CDR1 is SGHAT and CDR2 is FQNNGV in the germline V gene. This chain's CDR3 is CASRLGLANPYEQYF. The DNA of the CDR3 is TGTGCCAGCCGACTTGGACTAGCGAACCCCTACGAGCAGTACTTC.

J is TRBJ2-2 and V is TRBV18; a possible D gene is TRBD1 (5 bases). V was shortened by 0 bases and J by 2 bases, with 7 bases between the two germline ends. Per germline, CDR1 KGHSH and CDR2 LQKENI. The CDR3 is made up of 15 amino acids. Here the CDR3 reads CASSPPGVNTGELFF. The CDR3 DNA reads TGTGCCAGCTCACCACCAGGGGTCAACACCGGGGAGCTGTTTTTT.

A few counts support this clone. The rearrangement links TRBV11-2 to TRBJ1-2; D remains unclear. Germline V gives CDR1 SGHAT, CDR2 FQNNGV. With 0 bases removed from V and 5 bases from J, the gap between germline ends came to 4 bases. This CDR3 is built from 12 residues. The CDR3 here is CASSLDGYGYTF. The CDR3 nucleotides are TGTGCCAGCAGCTTAGACGGGTATGGCTACACCTTC.

This clone has more than one count but fewer than ten. This rearrangement joins TRBV28 to TRBJ1-2, with TRBD1 as a possible D gene (5 bases). Germline V CDR1 and CDR2: MDHEN, SYDVKM. V lost 4 bases and J lost 5, with 8 bases in between. CDR3 length: 12 amino acids. The CDR3 is CASSSTVYGYTF. The CDR3 region has the DNA TGTGCCAGCAGTTCGACAGTTTATGGCTACACCTTC.

This clone has only a few counts. The CDR3 loop is CASSLRSAARGYTF. Here the CDR3 DNA reads TGTGCCAGCAGCCTGAGGTCGGCGGCTAGGGGCTACACCTTC. The genes are TRBV6-6 and TRBJ1-2; no clear D. V was shortened by 6 bases and J by 8 bases, with 19 bases between the two germline ends. Germline V gene data show CDR1 as MNHNY and CDR2 as SVGAGI (reference sequence). The CDR3 is made up of 14 amino acids.

Comments on this clone: The junction and the germline gene differ at one end; a read error may be behind it. The V call is TRBV7-9, the J call TRBJ1-1; 8 nucleotides line up with TRBD1. Looked up from germline, CDR1 is SEHNR and CDR2 is FQNEAQ (reference sequence). This CDR3 comprises 14 residues. The CDR3 DNA is TGTTCCAGCAGCTCCGGACAGGGTTACACTGAAGCTTTCTTT. It specifies CSSSSGQGYTEAFF.

The chain joins TRBV11-2 to TRBJ2-3; 13 nucleotides match TRBD2. CDR3 length equals 17 residues. Trimming removed 5 bases from V and 8 bases from J; junction bases left unmatched: 13. Germline assignment: CDR1 SGHAT and CDR2 FQNNGV. The CDR3 spells CASSRQGLAGAQGTQYF. CDR3 coding DNA: TGTGCCAGCAGCCGCCAAGGACTAGCGGGGGCACAGGGTACGCAGTATTTT.

The chain combines TRBV9 with TRBJ2-2; 9 bases line up with TRBD2. The CDR3 length is 15 residues. CDR1 is SGDLS, CDR2 YYNGEE, per germline. V lost 4 bases and J lost 4; bases outside the gene matches: 5. Written as DNA, the CDR3 is TGTGCCAGCAGCCGAGCGGGAGGACGCACCGGGGAGCTGTTTTTT. Translated: CASSRAGGRTGELFF. Complete variable domain (other parts from reference TRBV9 and TRBJ2-2): DSGVTQTPKHLITATGQRVTLRCSPRSGDLSVYWYQQSLDQGLQFLIQYYNGEERAKGNILERFSAQQFPDLHSELNLSSLELGDSALYFCASSRAGGRTGELFFGEGSRLTVL.

J is TRBJ1-1 and V is TRBV5-1; no clear D. V dropped 0 bases and J dropped 7 bases, with 19 bases sitting between them. From germline, CDR1 is SGHRS and CDR2 YFSETQ. CDR3 length: 16 residues. The CDR3 is CASSLGLGLAGGEAFF. The DNA of the CDR3 is TGCGCCAGCAGCTTGGGATTAGGACTTGCCGGCGGTGAAGCTTTCTTT.

The chain joins TRBV6-5 to TRBJ2-2; D is ambiguous. Trimming shortened V by 8 bases and J by 7 bases, and 11 bases separated the two germline ends. Germline lookup yields CDR1 MNHEY and CDR2 SVGAGI. The CDR3 is made up of 12 amino acids. The DNA for the CDR3 is TGTGCCAGCCCCCGCGGCATCGGGGAGCTGTTTTTT. This translates into CASPRGIGELFF.

This rearrangement joins TRBV7-2 to TRBJ2-1, with a tentative D call TRBD2 (6 bases). Germline V gene data show CDR1 as SGHTA and CDR2 as FQGNSA. Trimming took off 5 bases at V and 14 bases at J, with 19 bases between the two ends. The CDR3 has 13 amino acids. The CDR3 sequence: CASSTTHGTLEFF. The CDR3 bases are TGTGCCAGCAGCACAACTCACGGGACTCTGGAGTTCTTC.

V is TRBV2 and J is TRBJ2-2, with 13 positions matching TRBD2. This CDR3 has 15 amino acids. J was trimmed by 5 bases and V by 6 bases; bases with no gene match: 3. Germline CDR1 SNHLY, CDR2 FYNNEI. CDR3 DNA: TGTGCCAGCAGGCAACTAGCGGGAGGGACCGGGGAGCTGTTTTTT. Translation: CASRQLAGGTGELFF.

The chain couples TRBV30 to TRBJ1-5; 8 positions agree with TRBD1. CDR3 length: 14 amino acids. V lost 4 bases to trimming and J lost 2 bases; unmatched junction nucleotides: 4. CDR1 is GTSNPN and CDR2 is SVGIG in the germline V gene (reference sequence). The CDR3 sequence is CAWNQQGGNQPQHF. CDR3 sequence (DNA): TGTGCCTGGAATCAACAGGGGGGCAATCAGCCCCAGCATTTT.

The V and J genes are TRBV27 and TRBJ2-1; 13 bases agree with TRBD2. The CDR3 is 15 residues long. Losses at the gene ends were 6 bases for V and 8 bases for J; bases not matched to a gene: 7. Germline V lookup: CDR1 MNHEY, CDR2 SMNVEV (reference sequence). The CDR3 loop reads CASRSGTSGNYEQFF. CDR3 DNA: TGTGCCAGCAGGTCCGGGACTAGCGGGAACTATGAGCAGTTCTTC.

V gene TRBV7-9 combines with J gene TRBJ2-7; D gene uncertain. Per germline, CDR1 SEHNR and CDR2 FQNEAQ (reference sequence). The V gene lost 1 base and the J gene lost 5 bases, with 6 bases spanning the gap. The CDR3 is 12 amino acids. DNA of the CDR3: TGTGCCAGCAGCTTAGATCGTAACGAGCAGTACTTC. As protein: CASSLDRNEQYF.

The chain combines TRBV5-1 with TRBJ2-1, with D uncertain. Trimming pared 4 bases from V and 7 bases from J, leaving 15 bases between. Germline assignment: CDR1 SGHRS and CDR2 YFSETQ. This CDR3 has 14 residues. This CDR3 reads CASSQYYGRNEQFF. The CDR3 nucleotides read TGCGCCAGCAGCCAGTACTACGGAAGGAATGAGCAGTTCTTC. Looking up the rest from reference TRBV5-1 and TRBJ2-1 gives the full variable domain: KAGVTQTPRYLIKTRGQQVTLSCSPISGHRSVSWYQQTPGQGLQFLFEYFSETQRNKGNFPGRFSGRQFSNSRSEMNVSTLELGDSALYLCASSQYYGRNEQFFGPGTRLTVL.

The genes are TRBV19 and TRBJ2-3; 16 nucleotides line up with TRBD2. V lost 4 bases to trimming and J lost 3 bases; unmatched junction nucleotides: 13. Per germline, CDR1 LNHDA and CDR2 SQIVND (reference sequence). The CDR3 runs to 20 residues. CDR3 coding DNA: TGTGCCAGTAGTACCGGGACTAGCGGGGGGGCCCCGGTCAATACAGATACGCAGTATTTT. It specifies CASSTGTSGGAPVNTDTQYF.

The chain joins TRBV30 to TRBJ1-4, with D unresolved. V lost 4 bases to trimming and J lost 8 bases, with 17 bases between them. This CDR3 contains 14 residues. CDR1 GTSNPN and CDR2 SVGIG come from the germline V gene (reference sequence). CDR3 region: CAWIPDGGGEKLFF. The CDR3 DNA is TGTGCCTGGATCCCGGACGGCGGAGGAGAAAAACTGTTTTTT.

This clone turned up a few times. This chain links TRBV6-5 with TRBJ1-3; TRBD1 matches 8 bases. With V trimmed by 6 bases and J by 6 bases, 7 bases remained unmatched. Germline-derived CDR1 and CDR2 are MNHEY and SVGAGI. This CDR3 spans 14 amino acids. CDR3 in DNA: TGTGCCAGCAGCCGGGGACAGGCAGAAAACACCATATATTTT. Translated: CASSRGQAENTIYF.

J is TRBJ2-5 and V is TRBV5-1; no clear D. This CDR3 has 14 amino acids. With 4 bases removed from V and 1 base from J, the gap between germline ends came to 11 bases. The germline gives CDR1 SGHRS, CDR2 YFSETQ. CDR3 loop: CASSLGRTQETQYF. The CDR3 region has the DNA TGCGCCAGCAGCCTAGGCCGTACCCAAGAGACCCAGTACTTC.

This clone was seen only a few times. The rearrangement links TRBV28 to TRBJ1-1; D gene unclear. CDR1 is MDHEN, CDR2 SYDVKM, per germline. Trimming pared 5 bases from V and 0 bases from J, leaving 10 bases between. The length of the CDR3 is 14 residues. CDR3 coding DNA: TGTGCCAGCAGTCTGATACTAATGAACACTGAAGCTTTCTTT. Its protein product is CASSLILMNTEAFF.

Details on this clone: Other DNA sequences in the sample encode the same CDR3. The V call is TRBV7-8, the J call TRBJ1-5, with a possible D match to TRBD1 (6 bases). V lost 1 base, J lost 0 bases, and 10 bases lay in between. The CDR3 runs to 16 residues. Germline CDR1 reads SGHVS; CDR2 reads FQNEAQ. CDR3 coding DNA: TGTGCCAGCAGCTTAGTAGGGGGGGATAGCAATCAGCCCCAGCATTTT. Amino acid sequence: CASSLVGGDSNQPQHF.

This sequence joins TRBV7-2 and TRBJ1-5, with TRBD1 matching over 7 bases. Germline assignment: CDR1 SGHTA and CDR2 FQGNSA. The CDR3 is 12 amino acids. Trimming took 6 bases from V and 9 from J; bases not matched to a gene: 5. CDR3 in amino acids: CASSDRVWPQHF. The DNA of the CDR3 is TGTGCCAGCAGTGACAGGGTCTGGCCCCAGCATTTT. Full variable domain (rest looked up from reference TRBV7-2 and TRBJ1-5): GAGVSQSPSNKVTEKGKDVELRCDPISGHTALYWYRQSLGQGLEFLIYFQGNSAPDKSGLPSDRFSAERTGGSVSTLTIQRTQQEDSAVYLCASSDRVWPQHFGDGTRLSIL.

V and J are TRBV7-9 and TRBJ2-7; 9 bases agree with TRBD1. The V segment lost 5 bases and the J segment 5 bases; nucleotides outside the gene matches: 7. From germline, CDR1 is SEHNR and CDR2 FQNEAQ (reference sequence). This CDR3 region has 14 residues. Written as DNA, the CDR3 is TGTGCCAGCAGCCCCCGGACAGGGGCAAACGAGCAGTACTTC. Protein sequence: CASSPRTGANEQYF.

The rearrangement joins TRBV6-1 to TRBJ1-5, with a weak D call TRBD1 (5 bases). The CDR3 totals 15 residues. Germline lookup yields CDR1 MNHNS and CDR2 SASEGT. Trimming removed 2 bases from V and 1 base from J, with 9 bases in between. DNA of the CDR3: TGTGCCAGCAGTGAACGGGGGGGGAGCAATCAGCCCCAGCATTTT. It encodes CASSERGGSNQPQHF.

This chain joins TRBV2 and TRBJ2-5, with 7 nucleotides matching TRBD2. This CDR3 comprises 15 residues. Germline V gene lookup returns CDR1 SNHLY and CDR2 FYNNEI. V shed 6 bases, J shed 4 bases, and the junction held 11 bases outside the gene matches. In DNA, the CDR3 is TGTGCCAGCAGCGGGGCGGGAGTCCCGGGAGAGACCCAGTACTTC. Translating it yields CASSGAGVPGETQYF.

The chain employs TRBV7-2 and TRBJ1-6; a possible D gene is TRBD1 (5 bases). CDR1 is SGHTA and CDR2 is FQGNSA in the germline V gene. The CDR3 covers 15 residues. V was shortened by 5 bases and J by 9 bases, with 17 bases between the two germline ends. DNA of the CDR3: TGTGCCAGCAGCCTGCTCGGGGGGGATAGTTCACCCCTCCACTTT. This gives the protein CASSLLGGDSSPLHF. Supplemented by reference TRBV7-2 and TRBJ1-6, the full variable domain reads GAGVSQSPSNKVTEKGKDVELRCDPISGHTALYWYRQSLGQGLEFLIYFQGNSAPDKSGLPSDRFSAERTGGSVSTLTIQRTQQEDSAVYLCASSLLGGDSSPLHFGNGTRLTVT.

This clone showed up just once. The chain recombines TRBV7-2 with TRBJ1-3; D is unclear. The CDR3 loop spans 14 amino acids. The ends were cut back, 1 base at V and 4 bases at J, with 8 bases in the middle. Germline CDR1 reads SGHTA; CDR2 reads FQGNSA. The CDR3 protein is CASSLETQGNTIYF. As DNA, the CDR3 is TGTGCCAGCAGCTTAGAGACTCAGGGAAACACCATATATTTT.

The gene calls are TRBV6-5 and TRBJ1-4; 7 bases are shared with TRBD1. The V segment lost 4 bases and the J segment 10 bases; nucleotides outside the gene matches: 9. Germline V lookup: CDR1 MNHEY, CDR2 SVGAGI. This CDR3 comprises 14 residues. Here the CDR3 reads CASSLLTGPGKLFF. In DNA, the CDR3 is TGTGCCAGCAGTTTATTGACAGGGCCCGGAAAACTGTTTTTT.

The CDR3 spells CASSSQGLGSTDTQYF. Written as DNA, the CDR3 is TGTGCCAGCAGCTCACAGGGACTAGGATCCACAGATACGCAGTATTTT. The rearrangement joins TRBV7-2 to TRBJ2-3; the match to TRBD2 covers 8 bases. V shed 4 bases, J shed 2 bases, and the junction held 8 bases outside the gene matches. Per germline, CDR1 SGHTA and CDR2 FQGNSA. The CDR3 loop spans 16 amino acids.

The chain employs TRBV7-2 and TRBJ1-1, with D unresolved. From germline, CDR1 is SGHTA and CDR2 FQGNSA. Trimming stripped 5 bases from V and 4 bases from J, with 17 bases between. The CDR3 runs to 15 residues. The CDR3 sequence is CASSPNPQAFTEAFF. The CDR3 DNA reads TGTGCCAGCAGCCCAAATCCCCAGGCATTCACTGAAGCTTTCTTT.

The chain is built from TRBV10-2 and TRBJ1-6; TRBD1 is a possible D gene (5 bases). Deletions cut 2 bases from V and 5 bases from J, with 10 bases between. This CDR3 comprises 15 residues. The germline V gene has CDR1 WSHSY and CDR2 SAAADI. CDR3 residues: CASSELAGNNSPLHF. DNA for the CDR3: TGCGCCAGCAGTGAGCTGGCAGGGAATAATTCACCCCTCCACTTT.